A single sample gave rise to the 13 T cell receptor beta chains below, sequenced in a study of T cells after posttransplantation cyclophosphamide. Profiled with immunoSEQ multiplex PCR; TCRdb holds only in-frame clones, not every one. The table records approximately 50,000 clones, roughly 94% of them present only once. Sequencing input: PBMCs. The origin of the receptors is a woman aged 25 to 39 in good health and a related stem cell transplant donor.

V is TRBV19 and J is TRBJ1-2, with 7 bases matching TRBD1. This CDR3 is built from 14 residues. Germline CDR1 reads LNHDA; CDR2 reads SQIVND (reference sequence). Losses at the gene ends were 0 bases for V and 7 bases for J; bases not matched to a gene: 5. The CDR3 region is CASSIESTGIGYTF. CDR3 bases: TGTGCCAGTAGTATAGAATCGACAGGGATTGGCTACACCTTC. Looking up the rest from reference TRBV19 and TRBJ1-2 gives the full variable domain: DGGITQSPKYLFRKEGQNVTLSCEQNLNHDAMYWYRQDPGQGLRLIYYSQIVNDFQKGDIAEGYSVSREKKESFPLTVTSAQKNPTAFYLCASSIESTGIGYTFGSGTRLTVV.

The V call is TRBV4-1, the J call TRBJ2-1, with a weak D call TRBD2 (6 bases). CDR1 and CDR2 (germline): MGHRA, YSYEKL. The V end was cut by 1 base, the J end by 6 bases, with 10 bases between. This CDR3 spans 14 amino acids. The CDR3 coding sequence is TGCGCCAGCAGCCAAGTAGGAGGGGTCAATGAGCAGTTCTTC. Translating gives CASSQVGGVNEQFF.

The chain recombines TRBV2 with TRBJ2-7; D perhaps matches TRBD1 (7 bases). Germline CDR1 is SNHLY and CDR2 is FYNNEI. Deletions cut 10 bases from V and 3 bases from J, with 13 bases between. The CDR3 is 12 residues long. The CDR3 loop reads CATRGQRYEQYF. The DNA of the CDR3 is TGTGCCACGCGGGGACAGCGCTACGAGCAGTACTTC.

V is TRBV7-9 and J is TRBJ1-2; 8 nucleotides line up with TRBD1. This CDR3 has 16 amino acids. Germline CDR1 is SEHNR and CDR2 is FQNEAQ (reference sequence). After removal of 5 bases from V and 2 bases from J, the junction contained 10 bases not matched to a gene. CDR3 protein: CASSQPRQGINYGYTF. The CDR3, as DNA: TGTGCCAGCAGCCAACCGAGACAGGGGATCAACTATGGCTACACCTTC.

CDR3: CASSRGLAGGEETQYF. The CDR3 region has the DNA TGCGCCAGCAGCCGAGGTCTAGCGGGGGGCGAAGAGACCCAGTACTTC. This chain links TRBV5-1 with TRBJ2-5; 11 bases are shared with TRBD2. Germline CDR1 and CDR2: SGHRS and YFSETQ. Trimming cost V 4 bases and J 3 bases; bases outside gene matches: 8. The CDR3 contains 16 residues.

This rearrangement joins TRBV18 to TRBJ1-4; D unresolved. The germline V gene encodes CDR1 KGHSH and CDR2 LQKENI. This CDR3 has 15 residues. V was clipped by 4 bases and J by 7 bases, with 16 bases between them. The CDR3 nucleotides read TGTGCCAGCTCACAGAATTCCGACCGGGGTGAAAAACTGTTTTTT. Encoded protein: CASSQNSDRGEKLFF.

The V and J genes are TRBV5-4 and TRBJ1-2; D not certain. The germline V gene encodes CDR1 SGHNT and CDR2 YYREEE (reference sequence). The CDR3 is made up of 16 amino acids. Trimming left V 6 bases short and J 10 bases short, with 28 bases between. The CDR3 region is CASTLLGSRGMAHYTF. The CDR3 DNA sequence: TGTGCCAGCACGCTATTGGGTTCTAGAGGGATGGCTCACTACACCTTC.

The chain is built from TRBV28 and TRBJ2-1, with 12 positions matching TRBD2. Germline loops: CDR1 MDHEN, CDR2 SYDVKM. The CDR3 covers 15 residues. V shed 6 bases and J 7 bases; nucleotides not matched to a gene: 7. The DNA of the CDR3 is TGTGCCAGCAGCCTAGCGGGGGGGCCGGTGAATGAGCAGTTCTTC. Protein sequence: CASSLAGGPVNEQFF.

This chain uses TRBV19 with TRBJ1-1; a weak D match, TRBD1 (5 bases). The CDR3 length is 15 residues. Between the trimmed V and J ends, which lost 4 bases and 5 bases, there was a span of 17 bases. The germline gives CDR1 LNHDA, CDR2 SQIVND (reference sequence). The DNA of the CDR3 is TGTGCCAGTAGTAACCTCCGTGGGGGGTGGACTGAAGCTTTCTTT. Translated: CASSNLRGGWTEAFF. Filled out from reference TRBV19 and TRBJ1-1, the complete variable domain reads DGGITQSPKYLFRKEGQNVTLSCEQNLNHDAMYWYRQDPGQGLRLIYYSQIVNDFQKGDIAEGYSVSREKKESFPLTVTSAQKNPTAFYLCASSNLRGGWTEAFFGQGTRLTVV.

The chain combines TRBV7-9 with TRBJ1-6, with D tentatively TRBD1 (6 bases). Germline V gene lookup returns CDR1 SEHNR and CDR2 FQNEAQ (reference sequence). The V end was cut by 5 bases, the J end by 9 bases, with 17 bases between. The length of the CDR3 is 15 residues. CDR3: CASSAGTSGGSPLHF. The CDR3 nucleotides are TGTGCCAGCAGCGCAGGGACATCGGGGGGTTCACCCCTCCACTTT.

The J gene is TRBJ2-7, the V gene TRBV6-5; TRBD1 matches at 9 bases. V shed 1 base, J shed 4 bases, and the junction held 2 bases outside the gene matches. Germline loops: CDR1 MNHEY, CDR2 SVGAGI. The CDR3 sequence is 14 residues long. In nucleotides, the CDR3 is TGTGCCAGCAGTTACTGGGACAGGGCTTACGAGCAGTACTTC. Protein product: CASSYWDRAYEQYF.

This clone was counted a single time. The CDR3 reads CASSFPGRLTEAFF. CDR3 in DNA: TGTGCCAGCAGTTTTCCGGGGAGGCTCACTGAAGCTTTCTTT. The gene calls are TRBV28 and TRBJ1-1, with D uncertain. V gave up 3 bases and J gave up 4 bases, with 12 bases separating them. The germline CDR1 and CDR2 sequences are MDHEN and SYDVKM. The CDR3 is 14 residues long.

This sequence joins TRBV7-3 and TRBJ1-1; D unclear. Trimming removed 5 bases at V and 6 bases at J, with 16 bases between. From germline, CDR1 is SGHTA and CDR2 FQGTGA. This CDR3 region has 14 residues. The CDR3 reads CASSANLGSPEAFF. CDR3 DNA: TGTGCCAGCAGCGCCAATCTTGGGAGCCCTGAAGCTTTCTTT.